This passage covers 26 T cell receptor beta chains from one sample sequenced in a study of T cells and Merkel cell carcinoma outcomes. Profiling relied on immunoSEQ multiplex PCR, and the TCRdb table lists in-frame clones only, not all of them. The sample includes some 2,200 clones, about nine tenths of them seen just once. The sequenced sample was tumor tissue from Merkel cell carcinoma. Receptors were obtained from a human donor with Merkel cell carcinoma.

With regard to this clone: The DNA is left out, because the CDR3 cannot be placed on it with certainty; the CDR3 is given as TCRdb lists it. Here the CDR3 reads CASSLSVGPGTEAFF. The rearrangement uses TRBV27 and TRBJ1-1. The germline CDR1 and CDR2 sequences are MNHEY and SMNVEV (reference sequence). Counting both end residues, the CDR3 totals 15 amino acids.

The chain recombines TRBV5-7 with TRBJ1-5; 9 nucleotides match TRBD1. TRBV5-7 is filed as an ORF, its function uncertain. The CDR3 runs to 17 residues. With V trimmed by 10 bases and J by 1 base, 15 bases remained unmatched. DNA for the CDR3: TGTGCCGTCAAACCGGGACAGGGAAATTTCAGCAATCAGCCCCAGCATTTT. This encodes CAVKPGQGNFSNQPQHF.

This sequence joins TRBV6-5 and TRBJ1-2; 7 bases match TRBD1. V lost 4 bases, J lost 6 bases, and 5 bases stayed unmatched. Germline V CDR1 and CDR2: MNHEY, SVGAGI. The CDR3 runs to 13 residues. This CDR3 is CASSSQGGNGYTF. The CDR3 DNA reads TGTGCCAGCAGTTCCCAGGGGGGGAATGGCTACACCTTC.

CDR3 protein: CASSGGTSRSEKLFF. The CDR3 nucleotides are TGCGCCAGCAGTGGAGGGACATCGCGATCTGAAAAACTGTTTTTT. This rearrangement joins TRBV10-2 to TRBJ1-4; the D gene is possibly TRBD1 (6 bases). CDR3 length equals 15 residues. Looked up from germline, CDR1 is WSHSY and CDR2 is SAAADI. V shed 4 bases and J shed 7 bases, with 16 bases lying between them.

This chain links TRBV27 with TRBJ1-1; D gene ambiguous. Per germline, CDR1 MNHEY and CDR2 SMNVEV (reference sequence). V dropped 6 bases and J dropped 7 bases, with 12 bases sitting between them. This CDR3 spans 12 amino acids. Here the CDR3 reads CASRRDKHEAFF. The CDR3 nucleotides read TGTGCCAGCAGACGCGACAAGCATGAAGCTTTCTTT.

V and J are TRBV6-5 and TRBJ1-3; 8 bases match TRBD1. The germline V gene has CDR1 MNHEY and CDR2 SVGAGI. The V gene end was trimmed by 5 bases and the J gene end by 1 base; junction bases not matched to a gene: 1. The CDR3 sequence is 14 residues long. DNA for the CDR3: TGTGCCAGCAGTAGGACAGGGTCTGGAAACACCATATATTTT. Translation: CASSRTGSGNTIYF.

This clone was observed once. V gene TRBV7-8 combines with J gene TRBJ2-4; 8 nucleotides align to TRBD1. The CDR3 runs to 16 residues. V lost 1 base to trimming and J lost 6 bases; unmatched junction nucleotides: 8. The germline V gene encodes CDR1 SGHVS and CDR2 FQNEAQ. The CDR3 sequence: CASSLGGQGLSNIQYF. DNA for the CDR3: TGTGCCAGCAGCTTAGGTGGACAGGGTTTGTCAAACATTCAGTACTTC.

This chain connects TRBV19 to TRBJ2-3; 7 bases line up with TRBD2. CDR1 LNHDA and CDR2 SQIVND come from the germline V gene (reference sequence). The CDR3 length is 15 residues. Trimming cost V 4 bases and J 6 bases; bases outside gene matches: 10. The CDR3 spells CASSRPQAGYDTQYF. The CDR3 bases are TGTGCCAGTAGTAGGCCTCAAGCGGGGTATGATACGCAGTATTTT.

The rearrangement uses TRBV2 and TRBJ2-7; 7 nucleotides agree with TRBD1. CDR1 SNHLY and CDR2 FYNNEI come from the germline V gene. The V segment lost 5 bases and the J segment 7 bases; nucleotides outside the gene matches: 2. The CDR3 totals 11 residues. CDR3 protein: CASSTDREQYF. The CDR3 region has the DNA TGTGCCAGCAGTACGGACAGGGAGCAGTACTTC.

The chain has TRBV11-1 and TRBJ2-3; D may be TRBD1 (5 bases). Germline CDR1 is SGHAT and CDR2 is FQDESV (reference sequence). Trimming took 5 bases from V and 8 from J, leaving 20 bases between them. This CDR3 contains 15 residues. CDR3: CASSQGRATPSTQYF. The DNA for the CDR3 is TGTGCCAGCAGCCAGGGAAGGGCCACTCCCAGTACGCAGTATTTT.

Turning to this clone: A much larger clone lies one base from this, so it may be a read error. Other DNA sequences in this sample translate to the same CDR3. The rearrangement joins TRBV7-9 to TRBJ2-6, with 9 bases identical to TRBD2. CDR3 length equals 18 residues. J was trimmed by 1 base and V by 5 bases; bases with no gene match: 9. Germline lookup yields CDR1 SEHNR and CDR2 FQNEAQ (reference sequence). This chain's CDR3 is CASSIPGLARSGANVLTF. Written as DNA, the CDR3 is TGTGCCAGCAGCATACCAGGACTAGCGAGGTCTGGGGCCAACGTCCTGACTTTC. The complete variable domain, with remaining parts taken from reference TRBV7-9 and TRBJ2-6, reads DTGVSQNPRHKITKRGQNVTFRCDPISEHNRLYWYRQTLGQGPEFLTYFQNEAQLEKSRLLSDRFSAERPKGSFSTLEIQRTEQGDSAMYLCASSIPGLARSGANVLTFGAGSRLTVL.

The chain couples TRBV7-9 to TRBJ2-2; D perhaps matches TRBD2 (6 bases). This CDR3 is 13 amino acids long. Trimming left V 6 bases short and J 7 bases short, with 12 bases between. Germline V gives CDR1 SEHNR, CDR2 FQNEAQ (reference sequence). Written as DNA, the CDR3 is TGTGCCAGCAGACGACTAGGCGGCGGGGAGCTGTTTTTT. Its translation is CASRRLGGGELFF.

The V call is TRBV25-1, the J call TRBJ2-1; D is uncertain. The ends were cut back, 4 bases at V and 5 bases at J, with 3 bases in the middle. Germline V lookup: CDR1 MGHDK, CDR2 SYGVNS. This CDR3 spans 11 amino acids. The CDR3 loop reads CASSANNEQFF. The CDR3, as DNA: TGTGCCAGCAGTGCTAACAATGAGCAGTTCTTC.

The chain employs TRBV25-1 and TRBJ2-5; weak D call: TRBD2 (6 bases). The CDR3 is 13 residues long. The germline V gene encodes CDR1 MGHDK and CDR2 SYGVNS. The V end lost 10 bases, the J end lost 2 bases, and 14 bases lay between the germline ends. The CDR3 DNA sequence: TGTGCCACCGCAGGAGGGGTACAAGAGACCCAGTACTTC. This codes for CATAGGVQETQYF.

V gene TRBV7-9 combines with J gene TRBJ2-7; D is ambiguous. This CDR3 contains 11 residues. Trimming left V 5 bases short and J 0 bases short, with 2 bases between. Germline values: CDR1 SEHNR, CDR2 FQNEAQ (reference sequence). The CDR3 DNA is TGTGCCAGCAGCGTCTCCTACGAGCAGTACTTC. Protein: CASSVSYEQYF.

This clone occurred once. V is TRBV25-1 and J is TRBJ2-1; D is unresolved. Germline V gives CDR1 MGHDK, CDR2 SYGVNS. The germline V and J ends were trimmed by 2 bases and 4 bases, with 6 bases remaining between them. The CDR3 extends over 13 amino acids. CDR3 in DNA: TGTGCCAGCAGTGAACAGAGTTACAATGAGCAGTTCTTC. Amino acid sequence: CASSEQSYNEQFF. The entire variable domain, with the rest obtained from reference TRBV25-1 and TRBJ2-1, is as follows: EADIYQTPRYLVIGTGKKITLECSQTMGHDKMYWYQQDPGMELHLIHYSYGVNSTEKGDLSSESTVSRIRTEHFPLTLESARPSHTSQYLCASSEQSYNEQFFGPGTRLTVL.

A single count supports this clone. This rearrangement joins TRBV6-1 to TRBJ2-4; D is unresolved. V lost 0 bases to trimming and J lost 0 bases, with 15 bases between them. The CDR3 consists of 18 residues. Germline CDR1 and CDR2: MNHNS and SASEGT. Written as DNA, the CDR3 is TGTGCCAGCAGTGAAGCATCCCGGAGCTGGGCAGCCAAAAACATTCAGTACTTC. Translated, it gives CASSEASRSWAAKNIQYF.

The J gene is TRBJ2-2, the V gene TRBV5-4; D is ambiguous. The germline CDR1 and CDR2 sequences are SGHNT and YYREEE (reference sequence). The CDR3 loop spans 13 amino acids. The V end lost 0 bases, the J end lost 6 bases, and 6 bases lay between the germline ends. The chain's CDR3 is CASSLEGPGELFF. The CDR3 DNA is TGTGCCAGCAGCTTGGAAGGGCCCGGGGAGCTGTTTTTT.

J is TRBJ2-7 and V is TRBV5-1; TRBD2 is a possible D gene (5 bases). The V end was cut by 2 bases, the J end by 3 bases, with 12 bases between. Germline CDR1 is SGHRS and CDR2 is YFSETQ. This CDR3 is built from 14 residues. CDR3: CASSFEGTFYEQYF. CDR3 bases: TGCGCCAGCAGCTTTGAGGGCACATTCTACGAGCAGTACTTC.

The chain recombines TRBV15 with TRBJ1-4, with 9 bases lining up with TRBD1. Germline trimming cut 0 bases from V and 8 bases from J; bases unmatched to any gene: 7. CDR1 LNHNV and CDR2 YYDKDF come from the germline V gene (reference sequence). There are 16 residues in the CDR3. The chain's CDR3 is CATSRDRDRGSEKLFF. The CDR3 DNA sequence: TGTGCCACCAGCAGAGATCGCGACAGGGGGTCGGAAAAACTGTTTTTT.

The gene calls are TRBV29-1 and TRBJ1-3, with D possibly TRBD1 on 6 matching bases. This CDR3 is built from 17 residues. V lost 6 bases and J lost 0, with 21 bases in between. CDR1 and CDR2 (germline): SQVTM, ANQGSEA. The CDR3 sequence: CSVGGVTGLNSGNTIYF. The CDR3 DNA reads TGCAGCGTGGGGGGGGTGACAGGTCTAAACTCTGGAAACACCATATATTTT.

The chain carries TRBV6-5 and TRBJ2-1; D gene ambiguous. The CDR3 sequence is 12 residues long. In germline, CDR1 is MNHEY, CDR2 SVGAGI. V was trimmed by 6 bases and J by 6 bases, leaving 9 bases between them. CDR3 in DNA: TGTGCCAGCAGCCATGGCGGCAATGAGCAGTTCTTC. It yields the protein CASSHGGNEQFF.

This chain links TRBV10-3 with TRBJ2-3; D perhaps matches TRBD2 (6 bases). This CDR3 spans 15 amino acids. The V gene lost 4 bases and the J gene lost 0 bases, with 11 bases spanning the gap. Germline CDR1 is ENHRY and CDR2 is SYGVKD. CDR3 nucleotides: TGTGCCATCAGTGTTAGCGGCCATAGCACAGATACGCAGTATTTT. Its translation is CAISVSGHSTDTQYF.

The V call is TRBV5-1, the J call TRBJ1-3, with D perhaps matching TRBD1 (6 bases). V was trimmed by 0 bases and J by 0 bases, leaving 10 bases between them. The CDR3 is 16 residues long. CDR1 is SGHRS and CDR2 is YFSETQ in the germline V gene. CDR3 region: CASSLGRGDSGNTIYF. For the CDR3, the DNA is TGCGCCAGCAGCTTGGGCAGGGGCGACTCTGGAAACACCATATATTTT.

Here the CDR3 DNA reads TGTGCCAGCAGTGAATCGAGAAACACTGAAGCTTTCTTT. It encodes CASSESRNTEAFF. J is TRBJ1-1 and V is TRBV25-1; D not certain. This CDR3 spans 13 amino acids. Per germline, CDR1 MGHDK and CDR2 SYGVNS. V lost 1 base and J 2 bases, leaving 5 bases between the germline ends.

The chain employs TRBV25-1 and TRBJ2-7; D is unresolved. The germline V and J ends were trimmed by 2 bases and 2 bases, with 10 bases remaining between them. The length of the CDR3 is 14 residues. Looked up from germline, CDR1 is MGHDK and CDR2 is SYGVNS. In DNA, the CDR3 is TGTGCCAGCAGTGAAGTAATGCCCCCCTACGAGCAGTACTTC. Encoded protein: CASSEVMPPYEQYF.